This T cell receptor (beta chain) was sequenced in a study of T cell responses to AZD1222 COVID-19 vaccine. Data came from immunoSEQ multiplex PCR; TCRdb stores just in-frame clones and leaves some out. The sample holds roughly 140,000 clones, just over 90% seen once. On this clone itself: What it recognizes is unknown.

The V gene's germline CDR1 is MNHEY and CDR2 SVGEGT. Trimming removed 1 base from V and 8 bases from J, with 8 bases in between. The CDR3 is made up of 12 amino acids. Study outcomes and limitations: Within unmutated variant regions lay the reported targets of nearly half of spike-specific TCRs.

The chain employs TRBV6-2 or TRBV6-3 and TRBJ1-2; D unresolved. Specimen: peripheral blood, collected on day 0 of AZD1222 vaccination. The receptor was derived from an adult in good health. This CDR3 is CASSYLGYGYTF. Here the CDR3 DNA reads TGTGCCAGCAGTTACTTGGGGTACGGCTACACCTTC.